These 25 T cell receptor beta chains were all obtained from the same sample, sequenced in a study of T cell responses to AZD1222 COVID-19 vaccine. Clones were read by immunoSEQ multiplex PCR, and TCRdb kept only the in-frame ones, dropping some. The data hold about 200,000 clones, with approximately 94% observed a single time. Here the sequenced sample was peripheral blood, taken 28 days after the second AZD1222 dose. These receptors were collected from an adult who received the AZD1222 COVID-19 vaccine.

V and J are TRBV29-1 and TRBJ1-1, with 9 bases identical to TRBD1. Germline V gene lookup returns CDR1 SQVTM and CDR2 ANQGSEA. This CDR3 has 15 residues. Trimming cost V 6 bases and J 3 bases; bases outside gene matches: 11. CDR3 DNA: TGCAGCGTCAAACAGGGGGCCTTATCGGACACTGAAGCTTTCTTT. Protein: CSVKQGALSDTEAFF.

V gene TRBV5-8 combines with J gene TRBJ2-5; D is uncertain. The V gene lost 3 bases and the J gene lost 5 bases, with 11 bases spanning the gap. Germline V gene lookup returns CDR1 SGHTS and CDR2 YDEGEE. This CDR3 is built from 13 residues. Here the CDR3 DNA reads TGTGCCAGCAGCTGGGCCTACGGGGAGACCCAGTACTTC. It yields the protein CASSWAYGETQYF. Full variable domain (rest looked up from reference TRBV5-8 and TRBJ2-5): EAGVTQSPTHLIKTRGQQATLRCSPISGHTSVYWYQQALGLGLQFLLWYDEGEERNRGNFPPRFSGRQFPNYSSELNVNALELEDSALYLCASSWAYGETQYFGPGTRLLVL.

This clone showed up just once. V gene TRBV27 combines with J gene TRBJ1-4; 9 nucleotides line up with TRBD1. The V and J ends lost 8 bases and 2 bases, in that order; junction bases with no gene match: 6. The length of the CDR3 is 15 residues. The germline V gene encodes CDR1 MNHEY and CDR2 SMNVEV (reference sequence). CDR3 bases: TGTGCCAGCCAGGGACAGGGATTGACTAATGAAAAACTGTTTTTT. As protein: CASQGQGLTNEKLFF.

The chain recombines TRBV6-5 with TRBJ1-5, with 7 bases fitting TRBD1. The CDR3 runs to 15 residues. The V segment lost 5 bases and the J segment 0 bases; nucleotides outside the gene matches: 4. Germline CDR1 and CDR2: MNHEY and SVGAGI. The CDR3 DNA sequence: TGTGCCAGCAGTACAGGGGTTTATAGCAATCAGCCCCAGCATTTT. Its protein product is CASSTGVYSNQPQHF.

The V call is TRBV5-4, the J call TRBJ1-1, with D unresolved. Trimming removed 1 base from V and 0 bases from J, with 4 bases in between. This CDR3 contains 13 residues. The germline V gene encodes CDR1 SGHNT and CDR2 YYREEE (reference sequence). CDR3 region: CASSLTVNTEAFF. The CDR3, as DNA: TGTGCCAGCAGCTTGACGGTGAACACTGAAGCTTTCTTT.

The V call is TRBV3-1 (or the pseudogene TRBV3-2), the J call TRBJ2-3; the match to TRBD2 covers 13 bases. The germline gives CDR1 LGHDT, CDR2 YNNKEL (reference sequence). There are 16 residues in the CDR3. Trimming cost V 5 bases and J 4 bases; bases outside gene matches: 6. The CDR3 reads CASSELGLAGSDTQYF. The CDR3 DNA follows: TGTGCCAGCAGCGAATTGGGACTAGCGGGGTCAGATACGCAGTATTTT.

This chain uses TRBV19 with TRBJ1-4; D is perhaps TRBD1 (5 bases). The CDR3 runs 19 residues. Trimming shortened V by 1 base and J by 4 bases, and 22 bases separated the two germline ends. The germline V gene has CDR1 LNHDA and CDR2 SQIVND (reference sequence). This CDR3 reads CASSIGPRDSPPLNEKLFF. The DNA of the CDR3 is TGTGCCAGTAGTATAGGTCCCAGGGACTCCCCCCCCCTTAATGAAAAACTGTTTTTT.

The chain has TRBV7-2 and TRBJ2-5; tentative D call: TRBD1 (6 bases). This CDR3 has 13 amino acids. V lost 5 bases, J lost 2 bases, and 9 bases lay in between. In germline, CDR1 is SGHTA, CDR2 FQGNSA. The CDR3 nucleotides are TGTGCCAGCAGCCCCGGACAGCAAGAGACCCAGTACTTC. Amino acids: CASSPGQQETQYF.

The chain combines TRBV5-1 with TRBJ1-3; D is undetermined. Germline V gives CDR1 SGHRS, CDR2 YFSETQ. Trimming pared 0 bases from V and 4 bases from J, leaving 17 bases between. This CDR3 comprises 17 residues. The CDR3, as DNA: TGCGCCAGCAGCTTGGCCCTGGCCGGCCGCAGCGGAAACACCATATATTTT. It codes for CASSLALAGRSGNTIYF.

The chain recombines TRBV24-1 with TRBJ2-5; no firm D call. Trimming took off 6 bases at V and 2 bases at J, with 9 bases between the two ends. Per germline, CDR1 KGHDR and CDR2 SFDVKD. This CDR3 spans 13 amino acids. CDR3 nucleotide sequence: TGTGCCACCAGTCCCACGCTTCAAGAGACCCAGTACTTC. The encoded protein is CATSPTLQETQYF.

The chain recombines TRBV20-1 with TRBJ2-7; 9 bases map to TRBD2. V was pared by 3 bases and J by 7 bases, with 16 bases of the junction left unmatched. The CDR3 runs to 16 residues. CDR1 is DFQATT, CDR2 SNEGSKA, per germline (reference sequence). The CDR3 is CSASDQSSGDFLEQYF. The DNA for the CDR3 is TGCAGTGCTAGTGACCAGTCTAGCGGGGACTTTTTAGAGCAGTACTTC.

This clone was observed a single time. The chain joins TRBV7-9 to TRBJ1-2, with D perhaps TRBD1 (6 bases). V shed 5 bases and J shed 4 bases, with 11 bases lying between them. The CDR3 consists of 13 residues. Germline V lookup: CDR1 SEHNR, CDR2 FQNEAQ (reference sequence). CDR3 bases: TGTGCCAGCAGCCTACAGGGCGTCTATGGCTACACCTTC. Residues: CASSLQGVYGYTF.

This sequence joins TRBV12-3 or TRBV12-4 and TRBJ1-2; D call uncertain. The length of the CDR3 is 12 residues. With 5 bases removed from V and 6 bases from J, the gap between germline ends came to 10 bases. The CDR3 DNA reads as TGTGCCAGCAGTACACACAGCAATGGCTACACCTTC. It codes for CASSTHSNGYTF.

The chain combines TRBV5-1 with TRBJ1-2; D may be TRBD1 (5 bases). Between the trimmed V and J ends, which lost 0 bases and 2 bases, there was a span of 11 bases. Germline V gene data show CDR1 as SGHRS and CDR2 as YFSETQ. The CDR3 runs to 15 residues. The DNA of the CDR3 is TGCGCCAGCAGCTTGGCGGGGGTGGGCAACTATGGCTACACCTTC. Protein: CASSLAGVGNYGYTF.

V gene TRBV7-2 combines with J gene TRBJ1-2; possibly TRBD1 for D (5 bases). Deletions cut 4 bases from V and 3 bases from J, with 21 bases between. The CDR3 is made up of 17 amino acids. Germline lookup yields CDR1 SGHTA and CDR2 FQGNSA. CDR3 nucleotide sequence: TGTGCCAGCAGCTCCCCTCGCTTGGGGCAGAGCTACTATGGCTACACCTTC. Translating it yields CASSSPRLGQSYYGYTF.

This clone was recorded a few times. The chain links TRBV2 to TRBJ2-7; D not resolved. Trimming cost V 2 bases and J 4 bases, with 15 bases left between them. This CDR3 has 15 amino acids. CDR1 and CDR2 from the germline V gene are SNHLY and FYNNEI. The CDR3 spells CASSETLWPQYEQYF. The DNA of the CDR3 is TGTGCCAGCAGTGAAACTTTGTGGCCCCAATACGAGCAGTACTTC.

The V call is TRBV30, the J call TRBJ1-6, with D unresolved. V lost 3 bases to trimming and J lost 5 bases, with 11 bases between them. Germline CDR1 reads GTSNPN; CDR2 reads SVGIG (reference sequence). The CDR3 is 14 residues long. The CDR3 region is CAWRPGSNNSPLHF. The CDR3 DNA follows: TGTGCCTGGAGACCGGGCAGTAATAATTCACCCCTCCACTTT.

The V and J genes are TRBV19 and TRBJ1-3; TRBD1 is a possible D gene (6 bases). CDR1 is LNHDA, CDR2 SQIVND, per germline (reference sequence). There are 16 residues in the CDR3. V was shortened by 9 bases and J by 0 bases, with 18 bases between the two germline ends. CDR3 in amino acids: CASGIWTAHSGNTIYF. The CDR3 bases are TGTGCCAGCGGGATTTGGACAGCCCACTCTGGAAACACCATATATTTT.

The chain carries TRBV11-2 and TRBJ1-5; 11 bases are shared with TRBD1. Per germline, CDR1 SGHAT and CDR2 FQNNGV. V dropped 3 bases and J dropped 4; count of bases not matched to a gene: 2. The CDR3 runs 15 residues. CDR3 bases: TGTGCCAGCAGCTTTGGGACAGGGGGAAATCAGCCCCAGCATTTT. Its protein product is CASSFGTGGNQPQHF.

V and J are TRBV27 and TRBJ1-5, with D perhaps matching TRBD1 (6 bases). This CDR3 comprises 15 residues. With 0 bases removed from V and 1 base from J, the gap between germline ends came to 7 bases. Germline V gene lookup returns CDR1 MNHEY and CDR2 SMNVEV (reference sequence). In DNA form, the CDR3 reads TGTGCCAGCAGTTTATCTACAGGGAGCAATCAGCCCCAGCATTTT. Translation: CASSLSTGSNQPQHF.

This chain links TRBV5-1 with TRBJ2-7; 9 bases are a match to TRBD2. This CDR3 contains 16 residues. Germline CDR1 SGHRS, CDR2 YFSETQ. Trimming removed 4 bases from V and 6 bases from J; junction bases left unmatched: 14. The CDR3 DNA sequence: TGCGCCAGCAGCGGGATCTTGGCGGGGGGGCGCGGCGAGCAGTACTTC. It encodes CASSGILAGGRGEQYF.

The rearrangement joins TRBV28 to TRBJ2-2, with D perhaps given as TRBD1 or TRBD2 (6 bases each). Germline values: CDR1 MDHEN, CDR2 SYDVKM. The CDR3 extends over 13 amino acids. V was cut by 4 bases and J by 10 bases, with 13 bases left in between. The DNA for the CDR3 is TGTGCCAGCAGTTCGTGGGGGGCGATGGAGCTGTTTTTT. Its translation: CASSSWGAMELFF. Combining the CDR3 with reference TRBV28 and TRBJ2-2 gives the whole variable domain DVKVTQSSRYLVKRTGEKVFLECVQDMDHENMFWYRQDPGLGLRLIYFSYDVKMKEKGDIPEGYSVSREKKERFSLILESASTNQTSMYLCASSSWGAMELFFGEGSRLTVL.

This clone was observed a single time. This rearrangement joins TRBV28 to TRBJ2-2; TRBD1 matches at 7 bases. The CDR3 has 17 amino acids. Per germline, CDR1 MDHEN and CDR2 SYDVKM. V lost 4 bases and J lost 0; bases outside the gene matches: 8. The CDR3 reads CASSSIRQGANTGELFF. CDR3 nucleotides: TGTGCCAGCAGTTCCATTCGACAGGGAGCGAACACCGGGGAGCTGTTTTTT.

Comment on this clone: The junction departs from the called germline gene at one end, perhaps through a read error. CDR3 bases: TGTGCCAGCAGTCCACGGGACACATCCTCCTTT. This encodes CASSPRDTSSF. The V and J genes are TRBV6-6 and TRBJ1-6; the D gene is possibly TRBD1 (6 bases). CDR3 length: 11 residues. Germline CDR1 reads MNHNY; CDR2 reads SVGAGI (reference sequence).

The chain uses TRBV25-1 and TRBJ1-2, with no clear D. The CDR3 length is 12 residues. Germline CDR1 is MGHDK and CDR2 is SYGVNS. With 1 base removed from V and 4 bases from J, the gap between germline ends came to 4 bases. CDR3 residues: CASSELSYGYTF. The CDR3 nucleotides read TGTGCCAGCAGTGAATTAAGCTATGGCTACACCTTC.